The 26 T cell receptor beta chains presented below share a single source sample, sequenced in a study of T cell responses to AZD1222 COVID-19 vaccine. The table came from immunoSEQ multiplex PCR; TCRdb's copy has only in-frame clones and leaves some out. Found here are about 180,000 clones, roughly nine tenths of them singletons; the top ten hold approximately 6.9%. Sample: peripheral blood, taken on day 0 of AZD1222 vaccination. The receptors originated from an adult in good health.

In this sample, this clone turned up a few times. The chain has TRBV20-1 and TRBJ1-2; D gene unclear. CDR3 length: 10 amino acids. In germline, CDR1 is DFQATT, CDR2 SNEGSKA (reference sequence). The CDR3 DNA follows: TGCACCAGTTCTCCTCATGGCTACACCTTC. As protein: CTSSPHGYTF.

This clone has more than one count but fewer than ten. The chain recombines TRBV5-4 with TRBJ2-7, with D possibly being TRBD1 (5 bases). Trimming removed 0 bases at V and 2 bases at J, with 9 bases between. CDR3 length: 14 residues. In germline, CDR1 is SGHNT, CDR2 YYREEE (reference sequence). The CDR3 sequence is CASSLEDTTYEQYF. The CDR3 DNA reads as TGTGCCAGCAGCTTGGAGGACACCACCTACGAGCAGTACTTC.

This chain links TRBV30 with TRBJ1-2; TRBD1 might be the D (5 bases). Looked up from germline, CDR1 is GTSNPN and CDR2 is SVGIG (reference sequence). The CDR3 extends over 14 amino acids. The chain's CDR3 is CAETGTGANYGYTF. In DNA, the CDR3 is TGTGCGGAAACCGGGACGGGAGCTAACTATGGCTACACCTTC. The full variable domain, rest sourced from reference TRBV30 and TRBJ1-2, is SQTIHQWPATLVQPVGSPLSLECTVEGTSNPNLYWYRQAAGRGLQLLFYSVGIGQISSEVPQNLSASRPQDRQFILSSKKLLLSDSGFYLCAETGTGANYGYTFGSGTRLTVV.

This chain uses TRBV4-3 with TRBJ2-7; TRBD2 aligns across 7 bases. The length of the CDR3 is 14 residues. Germline V gene lookup returns CDR1 LGHNA and CDR2 YSLEER. With V trimmed by 2 bases and J by 5 bases, 6 bases remained unmatched. CDR3 nucleotide sequence: TGCGCCAGCAGCCAATACGTAAGCGGGAACGAGCAGTACTTC. The encoded protein is CASSQYVSGNEQYF.

The CDR3 DNA sequence: TGTGCCAGCAGATCAGGGACAGGGGGCGAGCAGTACTTC. It translates to CASRSGTGGEQYF. The genes are TRBV28 and TRBJ2-7, with 11 nucleotides matching TRBD1. The CDR3 spans 13 residues. Germline V gene data show CDR1 as MDHEN and CDR2 as SYDVKM. After removal of 6 bases from V and 6 bases from J, the junction contained 4 bases not matched to a gene.

J is TRBJ2-7 and V is TRBV10-3, with D possibly called TRBD1 or TRBD2 (5 bases each). V lost 1 base, J lost 0 bases, and 16 bases lay in between. This CDR3 spans 17 amino acids. From germline, CDR1 is ENHRY and CDR2 SYGVKD. CDR3 sequence: CAISELGPLHSSYEQYF. The CDR3 region has the DNA TGTGCCATCAGTGAGTTGGGACCCCTACACTCCTCCTACGAGCAGTACTTC.

V and J are TRBV28 and TRBJ1-2, with D perhaps matching TRBD1 (5 bases). The CDR3 runs 20 residues. Trimming removed 2 bases from V and 8 bases from J, with 33 bases in between. Germline V CDR1 and CDR2: MDHEN, SYDVKM. The CDR3 nucleotides read TGTGCCAGCAGTTTAGATCTAGGCATGCGGGGGTTTTCGTCTGCGGGCGGCTACACCTTC. It codes for CASSLDLGMRGFSSAGGYTF.

The V gene is TRBV28, the J gene TRBJ1-2; 7 bases fit TRBD1. Unmatched junction bases numbered 5, after V lost 5 bases and J lost 2 bases. The CDR3 has 14 amino acids. Germline V CDR1 and CDR2: MDHEN, SYDVKM. CDR3 coding DNA: TGTGCCAGCAGTCAGGGACAGCCCAACTATGGCTACACCTTC. Translated: CASSQGQPNYGYTF.

The genes are TRBV3-1 (or the pseudogene TRBV3-2) and TRBJ1-2, with D uncertain. The CDR3 length is 12 residues. Germline assignment: CDR1 LGHDT and CDR2 YNNKEL (reference sequence). V gave up 1 base and J gave up 8 bases, with 8 bases separating them. The CDR3 DNA reads as TGTGCCAGCAGCCAAGCCGATCGCGGCTACACCTTC. It translates to CASSQADRGYTF.

This clone was counted at least ten times. This chain links TRBV9 with TRBJ2-7; a possible D gene is TRBD1 (5 bases). The CDR3 is 14 amino acids. CDR1 and CDR2 from the germline V gene are SGDLS and YYNGEE. V was clipped by 1 base and J by 2 bases, with 10 bases between them. The CDR3 loop reads CASSVQGVPYEQYF. CDR3 DNA: TGTGCCAGCAGCGTACAGGGTGTCCCCTACGAGCAGTACTTC.

The V call is TRBV14, the J call TRBJ2-7, with TRBD1 identical over 9 bases. J was trimmed by 6 bases and V by 3 bases; bases with no gene match: 6. CDR3 length equals 14 residues. Germline lookup yields CDR1 SGHDN and CDR2 FVKESK. The chain's CDR3 is CASSQGTGLGEQYF. The CDR3 DNA follows: TGTGCCAGCAGCCAGGGGACAGGGTTGGGCGAGCAGTACTTC.

The CDR3 loop is CASSRRREDTQYF. The DNA of the CDR3 is TGTGCCAGCAGTCGCAGACGGGAAGATACGCAGTATTTT. This chain uses TRBV6-1 with TRBJ2-3; tentative D call: TRBD2 (5 bases). From germline, CDR1 is MNHNS and CDR2 SASEGT. The CDR3 runs to 13 residues. V shed 5 bases and J shed 5 bases, with 11 bases lying between them.

The J gene is TRBJ1-5, the V gene TRBV2; 8 nucleotides align to TRBD1. Trimming cost V 6 bases and J 2 bases; bases outside gene matches: 21. Per germline, CDR1 SNHLY and CDR2 FYNNEI. There are 20 residues in the CDR3. Written as DNA, the CDR3 is TGTGCCAGCAGCAAAATTTTTGGACAGGGTGCAGTGGGCGGCAATCAGCCCCAGCATTTT. Its protein product is CASSKIFGQGAVGGNQPQHF.

The genes are TRBV3-1 (or the pseudogene TRBV3-2) and TRBJ1-2, with D maybe TRBD1 (5 bases). The CDR3 covers 15 residues. The V gene lost 1 base and the J gene lost 5 bases, with 14 bases spanning the gap. CDR1 and CDR2 (germline): LGHDT, YNNKEL (reference sequence). CDR3 nucleotides: TGTGCCAGCAGCCAAGTCTCCAGGGTACTGTATGGCTACACCTTC. Translated, it gives CASSQVSRVLYGYTF.

The rearrangement joins TRBV25-1 to TRBJ2-7; D perhaps matches TRBD2 (6 bases). V lost 8 bases, J lost 3 bases, and 14 bases lay in between. The CDR3 has 13 residues. CDR1 is MGHDK and CDR2 is SYGVNS in the germline V gene. CDR3 in amino acids: CASEVGGLYEQYV. CDR3 in DNA: TGTGCCAGCGAGGTGGGGGGACTCTACGAGCAGTACGTC.

This chain joins TRBV7-8 and TRBJ1-5, with 8 bases aligning to TRBD1. Trimming removed 5 bases from V and 6 bases from J; junction bases left unmatched: 9. CDR1 and CDR2 from the germline V gene are SGHVS and FQNEAQ. CDR3 length: 15 residues. As DNA, the CDR3 is TGTGCCAGCAGCCGAGGACAGGGCATCGCTCAGCCCCAGCATTTT. Encoded protein: CASSRGQGIAQPQHF.

V usage is TRBV6-2 or TRBV6-3 and J usage is TRBJ2-1, with TRBD2 identical over 16 bases. Per germline, CDR1 MNHEY and CDR2 SVGEGT. The ends lost 7 bases at V and 8 bases at J; junction bases unmatched: 5. The CDR3 extends over 15 amino acids. CDR3 DNA: TGTGCCAGCACCCCGGGACTAGCGGGGGGGGATGAGCAGTTCTTC. Its protein product is CASTPGLAGGDEQFF.

The chain recombines TRBV7-3 with TRBJ2-3, with D unresolved. V lost 3 bases to trimming and J lost 7 bases, with 20 bases between them. Per germline, CDR1 SGHTA and CDR2 FQGTGA. This CDR3 has 16 amino acids. The CDR3 region is CASSFQSPGVSNTQYF. The DNA for the CDR3 is TGTGCCAGCAGCTTTCAGTCACCAGGAGTCTCAAATACGCAGTATTTT.

The chain employs TRBV7-2 and TRBJ1-1, with a weak D call TRBD1 (5 bases). This CDR3 contains 15 residues. In germline, CDR1 is SGHTA, CDR2 FQGNSA. The V end was cut by 5 bases, the J end by 1 base, with 14 bases between. The CDR3 nucleotides read TGTGCCAGCAGCCCGCCGGGACGGAGGAACACTGAAGCTTTCTTT. This translates into CASSPPGRRNTEAFF. Combining the CDR3 with reference TRBV7-2 and TRBJ1-1 gives the whole variable domain GAGVSQSPSNKVTEKGKDVELRCDPISGHTALYWYRQSLGQGLEFLIYFQGNSAPDKSGLPSDRFSAERTGGSVSTLTIQRTQQEDSAVYLCASSPPGRRNTEAFFGQGTRLTVV.

V usage is TRBV9 and J usage is TRBJ2-2; D uncertain. The germline V and J ends were trimmed by 0 bases and 6 bases, with 3 bases remaining between them. Germline V CDR1 and CDR2: SGDLS, YYNGEE. CDR3 length equals 12 residues. The CDR3 bases are TGTGCCAGCAGCGTAGACGCCGGGGAGCTGTTTTTT. Amino acid sequence: CASSVDAGELFF.

This clone occurred a few times. The genes are TRBV4-1 and TRBJ1-6; the D gene is possibly TRBD1 (5 bases). The germline CDR1 and CDR2 sequences are MGHRA and YSYEKL. The CDR3 totals 17 residues. The V and J ends lost 0 bases and 2 bases respectively, with 11 bases between them. This CDR3 is CASSQESLTAYNSPLHF. The CDR3 DNA sequence: TGCGCCAGCAGCCAAGAATCATTGACAGCCTATAATTCACCCCTCCACTTT.

CDR3 protein: CASARDPIGNTIYF. The CDR3 DNA is TGTGCCAGCGCCAGGGACCCAATTGGAAACACCATATATTTT. The rearrangement joins TRBV27 to TRBJ1-3, with a tentative D call TRBD1 (5 bases). Trimming stripped 8 bases from V and 3 bases from J, with 14 bases between. The CDR3 contains 14 residues. Looked up from germline, CDR1 is MNHEY and CDR2 is SMNVEV (reference sequence).

This clone was picked up one time. J is TRBJ1-5 and V is TRBV2; 8 nucleotides agree with TRBD1. From germline, CDR1 is SNHLY and CDR2 FYNNEI. This CDR3 is built from 16 residues. After removal of 6 bases from V and 11 bases from J, the junction contained 18 bases not matched to a gene. DNA for the CDR3: TGTGCCAGCAGCCGAGGACAGGGCCAATCAATCAGGGCCCAGCATTTT. Translating it yields CASSRGQGQSIRAQHF.

This chain uses TRBV4-3 with TRBJ1-5; D unresolved. The CDR3 extends over 17 amino acids. Germline V lookup: CDR1 LGHNA, CDR2 YSLEER. Trimming stripped 0 bases from V and 3 bases from J, with 15 bases between. The CDR3: CASSQDARNKVNQPQHF. Written as DNA, the CDR3 is TGCGCCAGCAGCCAAGATGCCCGAAATAAGGTCAATCAGCCCCAGCATTTT.

V and J are TRBV28 and TRBJ1-3, with 12 bases that match TRBD1. The germline V gene encodes CDR1 MDHEN and CDR2 SYDVKM. After removal of 8 bases from V and 2 bases from J, the junction contained 1 base not matched to a gene. CDR3 size: 14 residues. The DNA for the CDR3 is TGTGCCAGCGGGACAGGGGGCCCTGGAAACACCATATATTTT. Its translation is CASGTGGPGNTIYF.

The rearrangement links TRBV4-2 to TRBJ2-2; 14 bases match TRBD2. CDR3 size: 16 residues. Germline lookup yields CDR1 LGHNA and CDR2 YNFKEQ. V trimming: 5 bases; J trimming: 6 bases; junction bases outside the gene matches: 5. Here the CDR3 DNA reads TGTGCCAGCAGCTCCGGACTAGCGGGGGGTGCCGGGGAGCTGTTTTTT. It encodes CASSSGLAGGAGELFF.